Listed here is a single T cell receptor (beta chain). Sequencing was performed with immunoSEQ multiplex PCR; in TCRdb, only in-frame clones are kept and a portion is missing. This sample yields around 470,000 clones, of which roughly 89% are seen a single time; around 0.92% belongs to the top ten. CDR3 length equals 17 residues. The V gene's germline CDR1 is MNHEY and CDR2 SVGEGT. V was cut by 5 bases and J by 4 bases, with 24 bases left in between. Patients of the Seattle cohort, enrolled during active infection, were followed longitudinally. These data belong to a study of blood T cell repertoires in COVID-19. As for the study in general: The cDNA or gDNA used as material had been derived from T cells, B-cell-depleted T cells, or PBMCs.

The TCR comes from a man aged 18-30 years with COVID-19, enrolled during active disease. V gene TRBV6-2 or TRBV6-3 combines with J gene TRBJ2-7, with D possibly TRBD2 on 6 matching bases. Sequencing was done on a sample of peripheral blood. The CDR3 here is CASSHPRLELMPYEQYF. The CDR3 coding sequence is TGTGCCAGCAGTCATCCCCGACTAGAACTTATGCCTTACGAGCAGTACTTC.